The 28 T cell receptor beta chains below all came from one sample that was sequenced in a study of cytomegalovirus exposure and HLA in healthy donors. The PCR used 60 Vbeta and 13 Jbeta primers. Sequenced by immunoSEQ multiplex PCR; TCRdb stores in-frame clones only, minus some. The sample consists of 170,000 or so clones, roughly 86% of them appearing once. The sequenced material came from PBMCs. The receptor set was obtained from a girl aged 5-17 years in good health and CMV-seropositive.

V is TRBV5-5 and J is TRBJ1-3, with D hard to call. CDR3 size: 14 residues. Germline CDR1 is SGHKS and CDR2 is YYEKEE (reference sequence). V was clipped by 0 bases and J by 3 bases, with 7 bases between them. The CDR3 spells CASSLVAVGNTIYF. The CDR3 nucleotides read TGTGCCAGCAGCTTGGTGGCAGTTGGAAACACCATATATTTT.

The chain couples TRBV7-9 to TRBJ1-1; tentative D call: TRBD1 (6 bases). This CDR3 region has 15 residues. The V gene lost 0 bases and the J gene lost 2 bases, with 10 bases spanning the gap. The germline V gene has CDR1 SEHNR and CDR2 FQNEAQ (reference sequence). CDR3 residues: CASSLARGQNTEAFF. CDR3 coding DNA: TGTGCCAGCAGCTTAGCGCGGGGGCAAAACACTGAAGCTTTCTTT.

The chain joins TRBV5-6 to TRBJ1-5; tentatively, D is TRBD1 (6 bases). The CDR3 is made up of 17 amino acids. Germline-derived CDR1 and CDR2 are SGHDT and YYEEEE. Trimming cost V 4 bases and J 0 bases, with 17 bases left between them. This CDR3 reads CASSQRGQRHSNQPQHF. Written as DNA, the CDR3 is TGTGCCAGCAGCCAACGCGGACAGAGACATAGCAATCAGCCCCAGCATTTT.

V gene TRBV5-6 combines with J gene TRBJ2-5, with TRBD1 identical over 12 bases. This CDR3 spans 16 amino acids. J lost 5 bases, V lost 2 bases, and 7 bases had no gene match. The V gene's germline CDR1 is SGHDT and CDR2 YYEEEE. This CDR3 is CASSFWDRGLGETQYF. In DNA, the CDR3 is TGTGCCAGCAGCTTCTGGGACAGGGGGCTGGGGGAGACCCAGTACTTC.

The V gene is TRBV7-2, the J gene TRBJ2-1, with 10 bases fitting TRBD2. CDR3 length equals 17 residues. The V gene's germline CDR1 is SGHTA and CDR2 FQGNSA. V lost 5 bases, J lost 3 bases, and 10 bases stayed unmatched. DNA for the CDR3: TGTGCCAGCAGCCTAAGCGGGGGGGCCTGGGTCTACAATGAGCAGTTCTTC. Its translation: CASSLSGGAWVYNEQFF.

This rearrangement joins TRBV30 to TRBJ1-2; no firm D call. The CDR3 length is 12 residues. Trimming took off 7 bases at V and 4 bases at J, with 13 bases between the two ends. The V gene's germline CDR1 is GTSNPN and CDR2 SVGIG (reference sequence). CDR3 protein: CAYNPGSYGYTF. As DNA, the CDR3 is TGTGCCTACAACCCCGGGAGCTATGGCTACACCTTC.

On this clone itself: At one end the junction does not follow the germline gene, possibly because of a read error. Additional DNA sequences in this sample encode the identical CDR3. V is TRBV2 and J is TRBJ1-5; D is possibly TRBD1 (5 bases). The CDR3 has 16 amino acids. The germline gives CDR1 SNHLY, CDR2 FYNNEI. Here the CDR3 DNA reads TGCGCCAGCAGTGAGGCCAGGGCAGGTGGCAATCAGCCCCAGCATTTT. It codes for CASSEARAGGNQPQHF. Looking up the rest from reference TRBV2 and TRBJ1-5 gives the full variable domain: EPEVTQTPSHQVTQMGQEVILRCVPISNHLYFYWYRQILGQKVEFLVSFYNNEISEKSEIFDDQFSVERPDGSNFTLKIRSTKLEDSAMYFCASSEARAGGNQPQHFGDGTRLSIL.

This clone showed up just once. The gene calls are TRBV10-3 and TRBJ2-7, with D perhaps matching TRBD1 (5 bases). CDR3 size: 14 residues. Trimming left V 2 bases short and J 0 bases short, with 8 bases between. CDR1 is ENHRY and CDR2 is SYGVKD in the germline V gene. The CDR3 is CAISEGASSYEQYF. The CDR3 DNA is TGTGCCATCAGTGAGGGGGCCAGCTCCTACGAGCAGTACTTC.

The rearrangement uses TRBV19 and TRBJ2-5, with 7 bases identical to TRBD1. The DNA end is a closer match to TRBJ2-7, so the J assignment may be wrong. Per the germline V gene, CDR1 is LNHDA and CDR2 is SQIVND (reference sequence). This CDR3 contains 14 residues. The CDR3 sequence is CASSARDRPYEQYF. The CDR3 coding sequence is TGTGCCAGTAGTGCCCGGGACAGACCCTACGAGCAGTACTTC.

The V and J genes are TRBV2 and TRBJ1-2; D perhaps matches TRBD1 (6 bases). The CDR3 contains 13 residues. From germline, CDR1 is SNHLY and CDR2 FYNNEI. With 5 bases removed from V and 3 bases from J, the gap between germline ends came to 10 bases. CDR3: CASSTEGDYGYTF. The CDR3 DNA sequence: TGTGCCAGCAGTACCGAGGGGGACTATGGCTACACCTTC.

The rearrangement links TRBV10-3 to TRBJ1-6, with TRBD1 identical over 8 bases. Looked up from germline, CDR1 is ENHRY and CDR2 is SYGVKD. With 2 bases clipped from V and 6 bases from J, the junction kept 6 bases outside the gene matches. The CDR3 sequence is 16 residues long. This CDR3 reads CAISEGLDRANSPLHF. DNA of the CDR3: TGTGCCATCAGTGAGGGCCTGGACAGGGCTAATTCACCCCTCCACTTT.

DNA for the CDR3: TGTGCCACTCAATCAGGGACAGGGTTCACCGGGGAGCTGTTTTTT. This sequence encodes CATQSGTGFTGELFF. The J gene is TRBJ2-2, the V gene TRBV2; 9 nucleotides line up with TRBD1. There are 15 residues in the CDR3. Germline CDR1 and CDR2: SNHLY and FYNNEI. The V and J ends lost 10 bases and 4 bases, in that order; junction bases with no gene match: 10.

The V gene is TRBV11-2, the J gene TRBJ1-3; D possibly corresponds to TRBD1 (5 bases). The CDR3 has 15 residues. CDR1 and CDR2 from the germline V gene are SGHAT and FQNNGV. V lost 1 base and J 4 bases, leaving 11 bases between the germline ends. CDR3 loop: CASSLVAGDGNTIYF. CDR3 nucleotide sequence: TGTGCCAGCAGCTTAGTCGCGGGGGACGGAAACACCATATATTTT. The complete variable domain, with remaining parts taken from reference TRBV11-2 and TRBJ1-3, reads EAGVAQSPRYKIIEKRQSVAFWCNPISGHATLYWYQQILGQGPKLLIQFQNNGVVDDSQLPKDRFSAERLKGVDSTLKIQPAKLEDSAVYLCASSLVAGDGNTIYFGEGSWLTVV.

This clone appeared a single time. The sample carries other DNA sequences with the same CDR3. This chain joins TRBV5-1 and TRBJ2-7, with TRBD1 as a possible D gene (6 bases). The CDR3 contains 13 residues. The V end was cut by 4 bases, the J end by 2 bases, with 10 bases between. From germline, CDR1 is SGHRS and CDR2 YFSETQ. The CDR3 is CASSETGPYEQYF. As DNA, the CDR3 is TGCGCCAGCAGCGAGACAGGTCCCTACGAGCAGTACTTC.

This clone was seen just once. The rearrangement uses TRBV9 and TRBJ1-1; TRBD1 is a possible D gene (6 bases). This CDR3 is built from 13 residues. V lost 4 bases and J 4 bases, leaving 11 bases between the germline ends. Germline-derived CDR1 and CDR2 are SGDLS and YYNGEE. The CDR3 sequence: CASSQGSFTEAFF. The CDR3 DNA follows: TGTGCCAGCAGCCAGGGGTCTTTCACTGAAGCTTTCTTT.

The genes are TRBV5-1 and TRBJ1-2; the D gene is possibly TRBD1 (6 bases). The CDR3 consists of 13 residues. Germline loops: CDR1 SGHRS, CDR2 YFSETQ. V was cut by 4 bases and J by 8 bases, with 15 bases left in between. CDR3 loop: CASSPQGKNGYTF. CDR3 in DNA: TGCGCCAGCAGCCCACAGGGCAAGAACGGCTACACCTTC.

The chain is built from TRBV2 and TRBJ2-1; 8 bases align to TRBD1. The CDR3 is 15 residues long. CDR1 and CDR2 from the germline V gene are SNHLY and FYNNEI. The V and J ends lost 5 bases and 6 bases, in that order; junction bases with no gene match: 9. CDR3 region: CASSYRTGLSNEQFF. DNA of the CDR3: TGTGCCAGCAGTTACCGGACAGGGCTCAGCAATGAGCAGTTCTTC. Full variable domain (missing parts from reference TRBV2 and TRBJ2-1): EPEVTQTPSHQVTQMGQEVILRCVPISNHLYFYWYRQILGQKVEFLVSFYNNEISEKSEIFDDQFSVERPDGSNFTLKIRSTKLEDSAMYFCASSYRTGLSNEQFFGPGTRLTVL.

This chain links TRBV6-5 with TRBJ1-1, with 9 bases fitting TRBD1. J was trimmed by 6 bases and V by 2 bases; bases with no gene match: 4. The CDR3 loop spans 14 amino acids. Germline CDR1 reads MNHEY; CDR2 reads SVGAGI. Here the CDR3 DNA reads TGTGCCAGCAGTTACACGGGGACAGGGCCTGAAGCTTTCTTT. Its protein is CASSYTGTGPEAFF.

This clone was found once. V and J are TRBV27 and TRBJ1-2, with D possibly being TRBD1 (5 bases). The CDR3 covers 14 residues. The V end was cut by 6 bases, the J end by 7 bases, with 18 bases between. Germline CDR1 and CDR2: MNHEY and SMNVEV (reference sequence). Here the CDR3 reads CASSPALRGRGYTF. CDR3 bases: TGTGCCAGCAGCCCTGCCCTGCGGGGCCGTGGCTACACCTTC.

The chain recombines TRBV25-1 with TRBJ2-1; possibly TRBD2 for D (6 bases). V lost 6 bases and J lost 3, with 6 bases in between. The CDR3 is 12 amino acids. Germline V lookup: CDR1 MGHDK, CDR2 SYGVNS. The CDR3 DNA reads TGTGCCAGCAGCGGGGGCTACAATGAGCAGTTCTTC. Protein: CASSGGYNEQFF. The full variable domain, with the rest looked up from reference TRBV25-1 and TRBJ2-1, is EADIYQTPRYLVIGTGKKITLECSQTMGHDKMYWYQQDPGMELHLIHYSYGVNSTEKGDLSSESTVSRIRTEHFPLTLESARPSHTSQYLCASSGGYNEQFFGPGTRLTVL.

As for this clone: A far larger clone is just one base off, so this is likely a read error. This chain links TRBV7-9 with TRBJ1-2, with unresolved D. The CDR3 is made up of 17 amino acids. CDR1 SEHNR and CDR2 FQNEAQ come from the germline V gene (reference sequence). CDR3 amino acids: CSSSLEGYTTANYGYTF. CDR3 in DNA: TGTTCCAGCAGCTTAGAAGGCTACACTACCGCTAACTATGGCTACACCTTC.

Comment on this clone: The same CDR3 can be traced to other DNA sequences in this sample. The chain couples TRBV5-1 to TRBJ2-5; the D gene is possibly TRBD1 (5 bases). Trimming shortened V by 1 base and J by 4 bases, and 5 bases separated the two germline ends. CDR3 length equals 12 residues. CDR1 and CDR2 (germline): SGHRS, YFSETQ. CDR3 sequence reads: CASSLTGETQYF. CDR3 nucleotide sequence: TGCGCCAGCAGCTTGACAGGAGAGACCCAGTACTTC.

The V and J genes are TRBV27 and TRBJ1-5; D gene uncertain. Germline lookup yields CDR1 MNHEY and CDR2 SMNVEV (reference sequence). CDR3 length: 13 residues. V shed 3 bases and J shed 1 base, with 4 bases lying between them. In DNA, the CDR3 is TGTGCCAGCAGTTTCAGGAGCAATCAGCCCCAGCATTTT. Protein sequence: CASSFRSNQPQHF.

This clone was seen just once. The rearrangement uses TRBV9 and TRBJ1-2; 9 bases agree with TRBD1. Losses at the gene ends were 3 bases for V and 5 bases for J; bases not matched to a gene: 8. This CDR3 is built from 15 residues. In germline, CDR1 is SGDLS, CDR2 YYNGEE. The CDR3 here is CASSATGTGKYGYTF. The CDR3 bases are TGTGCCAGCAGCGCAACCGGGACAGGGAAATATGGCTACACCTTC.

This clone was found a few times. V usage is TRBV2 and J usage is TRBJ2-7; D unclear. Germline V gene lookup returns CDR1 SNHLY and CDR2 FYNNEI. This CDR3 is built from 13 residues. V was pared by 4 bases and J by 0 bases, with 7 bases between. The CDR3 region is CASSVTASYEQYF. CDR3 DNA sequence: TGTGCCAGCAGTGTAACAGCCTCCTACGAGCAGTACTTC.

The chain uses TRBV27 and TRBJ1-2, with 9 bases identical to TRBD1. The CDR3 is 15 amino acids. With V trimmed by 5 bases and J by 4 bases, 8 bases remained unmatched. Looked up from germline, CDR1 is MNHEY and CDR2 is SMNVEV (reference sequence). The CDR3 spells CASSPGTGKRYGYTF. Written as DNA, the CDR3 is TGTGCCAGCAGTCCCGGGACAGGGAAACGCTATGGCTACACCTTC.

This chain links TRBV2 with TRBJ2-2, with a weak D call TRBD1 (6 bases). The CDR3 runs 15 residues. Germline V gene sequence: CDR1 SNHLY, CDR2 FYNNEI. The ends were cut back, 5 bases at V and 0 bases at J, with 10 bases in the middle. The CDR3 loop is CASSPGTTNTGELFF. Here the CDR3 DNA reads TGTGCCAGCAGTCCCGGGACAACGAACACCGGGGAGCTGTTTTTT.

The rearrangement uses TRBV9 and TRBJ1-6, with D possibly being TRBD1 (6 bases). Germline lookup yields CDR1 SGDLS and CDR2 YYNGEE. The CDR3 totals 15 residues. The V end was cut by 1 base, the J end by 8 bases, with 13 bases between. The CDR3 region has the DNA TGTGCCAGCAGCGTAAAGGAGGGGGGGTATTCACCCCTCCACTTT. Amino acid sequence: CASSVKEGGYSPLHF.